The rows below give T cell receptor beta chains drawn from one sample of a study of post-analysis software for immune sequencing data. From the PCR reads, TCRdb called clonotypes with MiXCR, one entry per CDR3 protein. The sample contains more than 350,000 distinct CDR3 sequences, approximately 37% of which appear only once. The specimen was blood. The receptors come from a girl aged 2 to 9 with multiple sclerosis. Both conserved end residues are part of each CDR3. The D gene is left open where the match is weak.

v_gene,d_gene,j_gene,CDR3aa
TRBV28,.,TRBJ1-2,CASSLSDIRGPFSYGYTF
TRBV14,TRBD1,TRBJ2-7,CASSHRQGWDEQYF
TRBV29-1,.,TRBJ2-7,CSVEGTRPYEQYF
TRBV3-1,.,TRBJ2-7,CASSQGDSTYEQYF
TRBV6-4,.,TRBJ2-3,CASSEYSAGTDTQYF
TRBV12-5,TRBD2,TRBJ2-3,CASGPPLSGRVGDTQYF
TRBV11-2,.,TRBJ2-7,CANSRGGNSYEQYF
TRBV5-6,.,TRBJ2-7,CASSPVSWASNEQYF
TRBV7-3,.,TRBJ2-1,CASSPAAGARNEQFF
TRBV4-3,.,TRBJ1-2,CASSQDSRRGGYTF
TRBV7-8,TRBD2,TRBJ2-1,CASSSIGLAGGFYNEQFF
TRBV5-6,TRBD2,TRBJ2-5,CASSSIGTTQETQYF
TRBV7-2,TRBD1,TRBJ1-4,CASSPDRANEKLFF
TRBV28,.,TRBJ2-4,CATAGRYKNIQYF
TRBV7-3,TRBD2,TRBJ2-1,CASSKRGGGGTYNEQFF
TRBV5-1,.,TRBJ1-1,CASSFIAGRMNTEAFF
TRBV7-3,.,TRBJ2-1,CASSSLTGSYNEQFF
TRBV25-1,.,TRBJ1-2,CASRATSGYTF
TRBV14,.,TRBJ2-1,CASSPQPYSVGNEQFF
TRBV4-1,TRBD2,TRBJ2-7,CASSLLAGESSYEQYF
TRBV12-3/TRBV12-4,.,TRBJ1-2,CASSSHDRNYGYTF
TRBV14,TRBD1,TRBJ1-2,CASSHLGQGPGGYTF
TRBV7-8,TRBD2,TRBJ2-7,CASSLFLAGESEQYF
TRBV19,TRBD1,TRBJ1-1,CASTSNLRWNRGGDTEAFF
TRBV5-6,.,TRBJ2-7,CASSLVGPKSSYEQYF
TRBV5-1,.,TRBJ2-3,CASSFAGASGDTQYF
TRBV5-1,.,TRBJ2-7,CAGSSEPQYEQYF
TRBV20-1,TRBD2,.,CSATTSGGLAWKETQYF
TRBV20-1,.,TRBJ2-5,CSAPKTGRKQETQYF
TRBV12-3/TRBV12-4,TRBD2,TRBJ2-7,CASSLTLAGAGEQYF
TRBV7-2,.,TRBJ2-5,CASSIQPQETQYF
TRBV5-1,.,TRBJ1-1,CASSLAAVVTEAFF
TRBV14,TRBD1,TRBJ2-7,CASSLLGQGGDEQYF
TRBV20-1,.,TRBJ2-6,CSARWGAHSGANVLTF
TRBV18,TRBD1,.,CASSTVGQGMSYEQYF
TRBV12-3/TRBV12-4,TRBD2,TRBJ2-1,CASSPSYRLAGNNEQFF
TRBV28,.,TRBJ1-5,CASSFLGGHQPQHF
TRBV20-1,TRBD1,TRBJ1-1,CSAVQGVDTEAFF
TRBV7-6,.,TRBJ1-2,CARSAGVGYTF
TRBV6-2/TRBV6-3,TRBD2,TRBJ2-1,CASSPSGRGPNEQFF
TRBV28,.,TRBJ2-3,CASSRRWERSDTQYF
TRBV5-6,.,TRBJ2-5,CASSLGRLVGETQYF
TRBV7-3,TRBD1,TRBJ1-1,CASSSDRGSSSEAFF
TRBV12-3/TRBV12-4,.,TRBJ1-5,CASSLANPSNQPQHF
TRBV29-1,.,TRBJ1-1,CSVEGRWNTEAFF
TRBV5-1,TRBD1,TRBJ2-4,CASSTGQGLTKNIQYF
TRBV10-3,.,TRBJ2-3,CAISDTGTSTDTQYF
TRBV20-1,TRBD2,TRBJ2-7,CSALLAGSYEQYF
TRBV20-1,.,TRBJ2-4,CSVSGVQLAKNIQYF